This TCR beta chain was observed in a study of PD-1 blockade in classical Hodgkin lymphoma. CDR1 PRHDT and CDR2 FYEKMQ come from the germline V gene (reference sequence). The trim removed 6 bases at V and 4 bases at J, leaving 5 bases unmatched. The length of the CDR3 is 15 residues. The time point denotes: cycle 4 day 1 (C4D1), after 5 to 7 weeks of nivolumab. Relapses following autologous stem cell transplantation were seen in all patients, with brentuximab vedotin exposure varying. Negative magnetic selection isolated CD4+ T cells from thawed PBMCs. Clones were read by immunoSEQ multiplex PCR, and TCRdb kept only the in-frame ones, dropping some. This sample has tens of thousands of clones, with approximately 70% found just once.

The specimen comprised CD4+ T cells from blood, sampled before the fourth cycle of nivolumab. This TCR was recovered from a human donor with classical Hodgkin lymphoma. The J gene is TRBJ2-3, the V gene TRBV13, with 12 positions matching TRBD2. The CDR3 DNA is TGTGCCAGCAGTTGGACTAGCGGGGTGGCAGATACGCAGTATTTT. Translation: CASSWTSGVADTQYF. Full variable domain (missing parts from reference TRBV13 and TRBJ2-3): AAGVIQSPRHLIKEKRETATLKCYPIPRHDTVYWYQQGPGQDPQFLISFYEKMQSDKGSIPDRFSAQQFSDYHSELNMSSLELGDSALYFCASSWTSGVADTQYFGPGTRLTVL.